This entry lists 8 T cell receptor beta chains sequenced from one sample in a study of beta chain features in type 1 diabetes. The isolated RNA, all of it, was reverse transcribed, so expressed TCRB transcripts were what got sequenced. Using immunoSEQ multiplex PCR, the repertoire was profiled, and TCRdb retains in-frame clones only, with some absent. The sample consists of around 200,000 clones, around an eighth of them appearing once. Specimen: central memory CD4+ T cells from blood. These receptors came from a woman younger than 35 in good health.

V usage is TRBV25-1 and J usage is TRBJ2-5, with a possible D match to TRBD1 (6 bases). Trimming took 5 bases from V and 4 from J, leaving 17 bases between them. The CDR3 is 15 amino acids. Germline V gene data show CDR1 as MGHDK and CDR2 as SYGVNS. CDR3 nucleotides: TGTGCCAGCAGTTTATCAGGGGTACGGGGAGAGACCCAGTACTTC. It specifies CASSLSGVRGETQYF.

In DNA, the CDR3 is TGTGCCTGGAGTGTATGGGCAGGGGGCTCCTACGAGCAGTACTTC. Translated, it gives CAWSVWAGGSYEQYF. J is TRBJ2-7 and V is TRBV30, with 7 bases that match TRBD1. After removal of 0 bases from V and 0 bases from J, the junction contained 5 bases not matched to a gene. The germline V gene has CDR1 GTSNPN and CDR2 SVGIG (reference sequence). The CDR3 covers 15 residues.

V is TRBV28 and J is TRBJ2-6, with D perhaps TRBD2 (5 bases). Germline V gene data show CDR1 as MDHEN and CDR2 as SYDVKM. The V gene lost 7 bases and the J gene lost 0 bases, with 13 bases spanning the gap. The CDR3 covers 16 residues. The DNA for the CDR3 is TGTGCCAGCAACTCCCCGGCGGGCTCTGGGGCCAACGTCCTGACTTTC. Protein sequence: CASNSPAGSGANVLTF. The full variable domain, rest sourced from reference TRBV28 and TRBJ2-6, is DVKVTQSSRYLVKRTGEKVFLECVQDMDHENMFWYRQDPGLGLRLIYFSYDVKMKEKGDIPEGYSVSREKKERFSLILESASTNQTSMYLCASNSPAGSGANVLTFGAGSRLTVL.

This clone was seen at least ten times. This chain links TRBV4-2 with TRBJ2-2, with a tentative D call TRBD2 (6 bases). This CDR3 has 13 amino acids. Between the trimmed V and J ends, which lost 0 bases and 7 bases, there was a span of 6 bases. The germline V gene encodes CDR1 LGHNA and CDR2 YNFKEQ. In nucleotides, the CDR3 is TGTGCCAGCAGCCAAGAGGGAGGCGGGGAGCTGTTTTTT. Its translation: CASSQEGGGELFF.

The chain is built from TRBV29-1 and TRBJ2-2, with D perhaps TRBD1 (6 bases). Trimming shortened V by 7 bases and J by 7 bases, and 16 bases separated the two germline ends. CDR3 size: 13 residues. Germline V CDR1 and CDR2: SQVTM, ANQGSEA. The CDR3 here is CSGKNRVGGELFF. The CDR3 nucleotides read TGCAGCGGGAAGAACAGGGTGGGCGGGGAGCTGTTTTTT.

V and J are TRBV29-1 and TRBJ2-7; D may be TRBD1 (5 bases). The germline CDR1 and CDR2 sequences are SQVTM and ANQGSEA. The germline V and J ends were trimmed by 0 bases and 2 bases, with 11 bases remaining between them. The CDR3 is made up of 14 amino acids. In nucleotides, the CDR3 is TGCAGCGTTGAAGATCAAAAGGGGACCTACGAGCAGTACTTC. Encoded protein: CSVEDQKGTYEQYF.

The chain couples TRBV9 to TRBJ2-7; D is unclear. Trimming cost V 3 bases and J 2 bases, with 9 bases left between them. Per germline, CDR1 SGDLS and CDR2 YYNGEE. The length of the CDR3 is 13 residues. For the CDR3, the DNA is TGTGCCAGCAGCGCCCCCGACACCTACGAGCAGTACTTC. Its protein is CASSAPDTYEQYF. The full variable domain, completed using reference TRBV9 and TRBJ2-7, is DSGVTQTPKHLITATGQRVTLRCSPRSGDLSVYWYQQSLDQGLQFLIQYYNGEERAKGNILERFSAQQFPDLHSELNLSSLELGDSALYFCASSAPDTYEQYFGPGTRLTVT.

The chain is built from TRBV11-2 and TRBJ1-1, with a tentative D call TRBD1 (6 bases). Germline V gene sequence: CDR1 SGHAT, CDR2 FQNNGV. V was shortened by 8 bases and J by 3 bases, with 13 bases between the two germline ends. The CDR3 length is 13 residues. The CDR3 DNA sequence: TGTGCCAGCGGGAGTAGACAGGACACTGAAGCTTTCTTT. Translated, it gives CASGSRQDTEAFF.